This TCR beta chain was found in a study of response to subunit inactivated influenza vaccine. The CDR3 spans 13 residues. Per germline, CDR1 DFQATT and CDR2 SNEGSKA (reference sequence). Trimming took 3 bases from V and 7 from J, leaving 12 bases between them. MiXCR, applied by TCRdb to the RT-PCR reads, yields one record per CDR3 protein. The sample has 550,000 to 650,000 distinct CDR3 sequences, 12% seen once; the top ten hold 10%. On this clonotype itself: Its specificity is unknown.

Study-level results: Authors suggested each seasonal flu vaccination may recruit only limited numbers of new T cells.

J is TRBJ2-2 and V is TRBV20-1; D perhaps matches TRBD2 (6 bases). The TCR originated in a man in his fifties or sixties who received an inactivated influenza vaccine. Material: PBMCs from blood, obtained on the day of vaccination. CDR3 protein: CSASDPRGGELFF. DNA for the CDR3: TGCAGTGCTAGTGACCCGCGGGGCGGGGAGCTGTTTTTT.